This T cell receptor beta chain came from a study of regulatory T cells in long-lasting Graves disease. The authors built TCR beta libraries using iRepertoire HTBI primers and Arm-PCR of CDR3 regions. TCRdb redid the calling of the multiplex PCR reads with MiXCR, one entry per CDR3 protein. The profile shows roughly 520,000 distinct CDR3 sequences, about 12% of them singletons. Germline CDR1 reads SGHTA; CDR2 reads FQGNSA. V was clipped by 1 base and J by 2 bases, with 19 bases between them. The CDR3 is 18 amino acids. This clonotype was observed a handful of times. Time point here: newly diagnosed GD, antithyroid drugs for less than 3 months. There was RNA extracted from PBMCs, and the TCR library was made from it. The same data also contributed to another study, on T cells in Graves' hyperthyroidism and ophthalmopathy. That study reports: Hyperthyroidism, newly diagnosed and lasting under 2 months, affected patients aged 18 to 65. In the analysis, a 13 V-J model separated ophthalmopathy from stable hyperthyroidism.

This receptor was obtained from a woman aged 25-40 years with Graves disease. The sequencing used peripheral blood mononuclear cells (PBMCs), collected at new diagnosis, from a patient treated with antithyroid drugs. This chain joins TRBV7-2 and TRBJ2-3; D may be TRBD2 (6 bases). The chain's CDR3 is CASSLDAWRDQDTDTQYF. DNA of the CDR3: TGTGCCAGCAGCTTAGACGCCTGGCGGGACCAGGACACAGATACGCAGTATTTT.